This note documents a single T cell receptor beta chain sequence. What it binds is unknown. The sample originates from a study of shared clonotypes between healthy human individuals. Study-level points and caveats: The sampled material consisted only of blood, and tissue repertoires are likely to differ. Among donors, clonotype sharing was expected to be affected by sequencing depth.

Recent acute infections and vaccinations were absent in the healthy HIV-negative adult donors. The CDR3 consists of 13 residues. Germline CDR1 MNHEY, CDR2 SMNVEV (reference sequence). Trimming removed 1 base at V and 5 bases at J, with 5 bases between. Assay runs were performed at deep level. TCRdb's table, derived via immunoSEQ multiplex PCR, lists solely in-frame clones and lacks some. The table lists 300,000 to 400,000 clones, more than 60% of them singletons, with 10% in the top ten. This rearrangement joins TRBV27 to TRBJ2-2, with unresolved D. The clonotype originates from a man aged 25-45 years in good health. Sequenced: memory CD4+ T cells sorted from blood. The subset denotes: CD45RA-negative fraction. The CDR3 region is CASSLFGTGELFF. CDR3 coding DNA: TGTGCCAGCAGTTTATTCGGGACCGGGGAGCTGTTTTTT.